The rows below give T cell receptor beta chains drawn from one sample of a study of control samples from healthy donors and cancer patients. Produced via immunoSEQ multiplex PCR; TCRdb's table is partial and in-frame only. This sample has about 140,000 clones, with roughly nine tenths found just once. Sequencing was performed on blood. Receptor source: a man aged 18 to 29 in good health. CDR3s include the opening cysteine and the closing phenylalanine or tryptophan. The order of the fields is D gene, clone size, J gene, V gene, CDR3 DNA, CDR3 protein. A D gene is named only where the DNA matches it firmly. Clone size appears in some rows only: once, few, many, or a class for an expanded clone.

NA,NA,TRBJ1-3,TRBV6-1,TGTGCCAGCAGTGAAGCCCATCTCACTGGAAACACCATATATTTT,CASSEAHLTGNTIYF
NA,NA,TRBJ2-7,TRBV6-1,TGTGCCAGCAGTGAAGCTCGGTTTGCCGAGCAGTACTTC,CASSEARFAEQYF
TRBD2,once,TRBJ2-1,TRBV11-2,TGTGCCAGCAGCCTAAGACTAGCGGGGGGATCCGAGCAGTTCTTC,CASSLRLAGGSEQFF
NA,NA,TRBJ1-1,TRBV10-1,TGCGCCAGCAGTGAGGAGACAGCCGTAGATGAAGCTTTCTTT,CASSEETAVDEAFF
NA,once,TRBJ1-1,TRBV7-9,TGTGCCAGCAGCTTAGAGGCAGGTTACATGAACACTGAAGCTTTCTTT,CASSLEAGYMNTEAFF
NA,few,TRBJ1-5,TRBV19,TGTGCCAGTAGTTCCCAGACTCGGCAGCCCCAGCATTTT,CASSSQTRQPQHF
NA,NA,TRBJ2-7,TRBV5-1,TGCGCCAGCAGCTTGGGAAGGCTGTATGACGAGCAGTACTTC,CASSLGRLYDEQYF
TRBD1,NA,TRBJ2-7,TRBV28,TGTGCCAGCACGTCCAACAGGGGCTACGAGCAGTACTTC,CASTSNRGYEQYF
NA,few,TRBJ1-4,TRBV11-2,TGTGCCAGCAACCTTCGAGGAGTTCCTAATGAAAAACTGTTTTTT,CASNLRGVPNEKLFF
NA,NA,TRBJ2-7,TRBV30,TGTGCCTGGAGTGTACTTTCGCCACCCGAGCAGTACTTC,CAWSVLSPPEQYF
NA,NA,TRBJ2-5,TRBV29-1,TGCAGCTGCCCTCAGGGAGCCCAAGAGACCCAGTACTTC,CSCPQGAQETQYF
NA,NA,TRBJ1-2,TRBV6-2/TRBV6-3,TGTGCCAGCAGTTACTCCCAGGGAAGTGGTGGCTACACCTTC,CASSYSQGSGGYTF
TRBD1,once,TRBJ1-1,TRBV7-9,TGTGCCAGCAGCTTAGCGAGGGACAGGGGTAGGCCTGAAGCTTTCTTT,CASSLARDRGRPEAFF
TRBD1,NA,TRBJ1-2,TRBV10-3,TGTGCCATCAGTGAGCCACGGACAGGTGACAACTATGGCTACACCTTC,CAISEPRTGDNYGYTF
NA,NA,TRBJ1-5,TRBV11-2,TGTGCCAGCAGCTTAGATCCAGGACCGGGGCAGCCCCAGCATTTT,CASSLDPGPGQPQHF
TRBD1,NA,TRBJ2-7,TRBV4-1,TGCGCCAGCAGCCAAGCTTGGGACAGCTCCGAGCAGTACTTC,CASSQAWDSSEQYF
TRBD2,NA,TRBJ2-2,TRBV5-5,TGTGCCAGCAGCTTGCTTTTCGGGGGGATGGACACCGGGGAGCTGTTTTTT,CASSLLFGGMDTGELFF
TRBD1,NA,TRBJ1-4,TRBV5-5,TGTGCCAGCAGCCGAGGCGGGACAGGGGAAGAAAAACTGTTTTTT,CASSRGGTGEEKLFF
NA,NA,TRBJ2-2,TRBV5-4,TGTGCCAGCAGCTTGATGTTCTCCGGGGAGCTGTTTTTT,CASSLMFSGELFF
NA,NA,TRBJ2-6,TRBV5-6,TGTGCCAGCAGCCAGGACATTTTACCTGGGGCCAACGTCCTGACTTTC,CASSQDILPGANVLTF
TRBD2,NA,TRBJ2-1,TRBV28,TGTGCCAGCAGTCCGATGTGGAGCGGGGGCTACAATGAGCAGTTCTTC,CASSPMWSGGYNEQFF
TRBD1,NA,TRBJ2-7,TRBV28,TGTGCCAGCAGTTTACTTGACAGGGCCTACGAGCAGTACTTC,CASSLLDRAYEQYF
NA,NA,TRBJ2-3,TRBV5-1,TGCGCCAGCAGCTCTCAAAGCACAGATACGCAGTATTTT,CASSSQSTDTQYF
TRBD1,once,TRBJ1-6,TRBV7-6,TGTGCCAGCAGCTTAGAAGGGGACAGGGTCCTCTCACCCCTCCACTTT,CASSLEGDRVLSPLHF
TRBD2,NA,TRBJ2-5,TRBV19,TGTGCCAGTAGTATAGATATCACTAGCGGGGGTGTGGAGACCCAGTACTTC,CASSIDITSGGVETQYF
TRBD1,NA,TRBJ1-2,TRBV28,TGTGCCAGCAGCCCAGGGACAGGTCGGGGCTACACCTTC,CASSPGTGRGYTF
TRBD1,NA,TRBJ2-3,TRBV7-3,TGTGCCAGCAGCTTATCCGGACAGGGGGGCACAGATACGCAGTATTTT,CASSLSGQGGTDTQYF
NA,NA,TRBJ1-1,TRBV6-5,TGTGCCAGCAGCCTTACAGGAGACACTGAAGCTTTCTTT,CASSLTGDTEAFF
NA,NA,TRBJ2-6,TRBV7-9,TGTGCCAGCACCATAACACGGGGCAGCCCTGGGGCCAACGTCCTGACTTTC,CASTITRGSPGANVLTF
NA,NA,TRBJ1-5,TRBV10-3,TGTGCCATCAGTGAAAACGGCAATCAGCCCCAGCATTTT,CAISENGNQPQHF